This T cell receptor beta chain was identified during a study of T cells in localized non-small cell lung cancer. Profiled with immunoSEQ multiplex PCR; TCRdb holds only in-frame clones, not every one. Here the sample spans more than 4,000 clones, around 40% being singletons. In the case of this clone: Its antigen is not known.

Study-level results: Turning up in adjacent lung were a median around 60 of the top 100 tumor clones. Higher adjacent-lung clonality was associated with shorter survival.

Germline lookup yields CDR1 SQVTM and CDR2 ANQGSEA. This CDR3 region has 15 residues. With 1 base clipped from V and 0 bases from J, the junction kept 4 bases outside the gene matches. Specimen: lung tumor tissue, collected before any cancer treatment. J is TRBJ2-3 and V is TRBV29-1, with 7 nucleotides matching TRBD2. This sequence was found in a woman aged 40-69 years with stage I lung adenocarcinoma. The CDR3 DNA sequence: TGCAGCGTTGAAGCGACTAGCCTTAGCACAGATACGCAGTATTTT. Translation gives CSVEATSLSTDTQYF.